These 3 T cell receptor beta chains came from one sample sequenced in a study of tumor-infiltrating lymphocytes in primary liver carcinoma. RNA and DNA were co-extracted from about 19-30 mg of unsorted bulk tissue. With a constant-region primer, TCR beta cDNA was made from 450 to 550 ng of total RNA. Slightly modified ARM-PCR, run as three nested multiplex PCR rounds, produced the TCR beta libraries. Both of the initial two PCR rounds ran for about 9 cycles and employed TRBV1-TRBV30 forward primers alongside a C-beta reverse primer. TCRdb processed the multiplex PCR reads anew with MiXCR; each CDR3 protein has one entry. The table has around 37,000 distinct CDR3 sequences, about 75% seen once. Sequencing was carried out using tumor-adjacent normal liver tissue. The receptors come from a man aged 40-55 years with primary liver carcinoma and hepatitis B virus infection.

This chain links TRBV11-2 with TRBJ2-7, with D unclear. CDR1 and CDR2 (germline): SGHAT, FQNNGV. This CDR3 has 14 residues. Trimming took 4 bases from V and 2 from J, leaving 12 bases between them. This chain's CDR3 is CASSSNGNPYEQYF. CDR3 coding DNA: TGTGCCAGCAGCTCTAACGGAAACCCCTACGAGCAGTACTTC.

Notes on this clonotype: As the CDR3 is not closed by the conserved phenylalanine or tryptophan, this likely results from a read error. The chain carries TRBV6-5 and TRBJ2-7; 7 nucleotides agree with TRBD2. The germline gives CDR1 MNHEY, CDR2 SVGAGI. The CDR3 extends over 13 amino acids. Losses at the gene ends were 10 bases for V and 6 bases for J; bases not matched to a gene: 12. In DNA form, the CDR3 reads TGTGCCATCATCGGACTAGTTGGGGGCGAGCAGTACTCC. Encoded protein: CAIIGLVGGEQYS.

A remark on this clonotype: An end of the junction differs from the germline gene, which may be a read error. The chain recombines TRBV5-4 with TRBJ2-1, with TRBD2 matching 10 bases. This CDR3 spans 13 amino acids. The germline gives CDR1 SGHNT, CDR2 YYREEE (reference sequence). In DNA, the CDR3 is TGTACCAGCAGCTTGGACCTAGCGGGGGTGCAGCTCTTC. Protein sequence: CTSSLDLAGVQLF.